This T cell receptor (beta chain) was sequenced for a study of a mutant IDH1 vaccine in newly diagnosed glioma. Overall study: Patients were started on vaccination 4-6 weeks after radiotherapy alone, or with temozolomide cycles. Earlier therapy was either radiotherapy, temozolomide, or both, and most got both.

Noted time point: week 5, during vaccination. Topical imiquimod accompanied each vaccine dose, which consisted of 300 ug of mutant IDH1 20-mer peptide. The assay was immunoSEQ multiplex PCR, and TCRdb's table has in-frame clones only and misses some. The sample contains around 25,000 clones, approximately 80% of which appear only once. Worth noting for this clone: The antigen is unknown.

The specimen was PBMCs, collected from a glioma patient whose treatment included an IDH1 peptide vaccine. The clonotype was recovered from a man aged 35-49 years with glioma. Some clones in this sample may be carry-over from other donors' samples.

The CDR3 DNA sequence: TGTGCCAGCATTCAGGGGTTATTGGGCACTGAAGCTTTCTTT. Translation: CASIQGLLGTEAFF. The chain has TRBV6-1 and TRBJ1-1; maybe TRBD1 (6 bases). This CDR3 is built from 14 residues. CDR1 and CDR2 from the germline V gene are MNHNS and SASEGT. Trimming took 7 bases from V and 4 from J, leaving 16 bases between them.